Following are 9 T cell receptor beta chains from one sample sequenced in a study of T cell responses to AZD1222 COVID-19 vaccine. Sequenced by immunoSEQ multiplex PCR; TCRdb stores in-frame clones only, minus some. The table lists some 150,000 clones, 85% of them singletons. This material consisted of peripheral blood, taken 28 days after the second dose of the MenACWY control vaccine. The receptors come from an adult who received the MenACWY meningococcal vaccine as a control.

The gene calls are TRBV6-2 or TRBV6-3 and TRBJ1-5; D is ambiguous. CDR1 is MNHEY and CDR2 is SVGEGT in the germline V gene. V shed 1 base and J shed 5 bases, with 12 bases lying between them. The CDR3 consists of 15 residues. The CDR3 protein is CASSYFRNRDQPQHF. In nucleotides, the CDR3 is TGTGCCAGCAGTTACTTTAGAAACAGAGATCAGCCCCAGCATTTT.

Concerning this clone itself: At one end, the junction sequence differs from germline, possibly due to a read error. V and J are TRBV7-7 and TRBJ2-7, with TRBD2 as a possible D gene (6 bases). The germline gives CDR1 SSHAT, CDR2 FNYEAQ (reference sequence). The CDR3 length is 13 residues. CDR3 loop: CASSLERAAEQYF. CDR3 DNA sequence: TGTGCTAGCAGCTTAGAGCGGGCAGCCGAGCAGTACTTC.

The rearrangement links TRBV3-1 (or the pseudogene TRBV3-2) to TRBJ2-7, with D uncertain. This CDR3 is 15 amino acids long. The ends were cut back, 0 bases at V and 0 bases at J, with 9 bases in the middle. Per the germline V gene, CDR1 is LGHDT and CDR2 is YNNKEL (reference sequence). The CDR3 protein is CASSQEGISSYEQYF. The DNA of the CDR3 is TGTGCCAGCAGCCAAGAGGGGATATCCTCCTACGAGCAGTACTTC.

This chain joins TRBV5-1 and TRBJ1-1, with D hard to call. The V gene's germline CDR1 is SGHRS and CDR2 YFSETQ. CDR3 length equals 16 residues. The ends were cut back, 0 bases at V and 0 bases at J, with 12 bases in the middle. DNA for the CDR3: TGCGCCAGCAGCTTGGCGGGGTTGGGGATGAACACTGAAGCTTTCTTT. Translating it yields CASSLAGLGMNTEAFF. The variable domain in full, with the rest retrieved from reference TRBV5-1 and TRBJ1-1, is KAGVTQTPRYLIKTRGQQVTLSCSPISGHRSVSWYQQTPGQGLQFLFEYFSETQRNKGNFPGRFSGRQFSNSRSEMNVSTLELGDSALYLCASSLAGLGMNTEAFFGQGTRLTVV.

The V and J genes are TRBV5-1 and TRBJ2-2, with a possible D match to TRBD1 (5 bases). CDR3 size: 16 residues. Germline V CDR1 and CDR2: SGHRS, YFSETQ. The V gene lost 2 bases and the J gene lost 4 bases, with 15 bases spanning the gap. The CDR3 coding sequence is TGCGCCAGCAGCTTCGATGTAGGGGTGGGCACCGGGGAGCTGTTTTTT. It yields the protein CASSFDVGVGTGELFF.

The V and J genes are TRBV28 and TRBJ1-2, with D possibly being TRBD1 (5 bases). The CDR3 is made up of 15 amino acids. Trimming cost V 4 bases and J 3 bases, with 15 bases left between them. Germline V gives CDR1 MDHEN, CDR2 SYDVKM. CDR3 nucleotide sequence: TGTGCCAGCAGTTCCGCAGGGCGGGGAGACTATGGCTACACCTTC. This codes for CASSSAGRGDYGYTF.

The chain carries TRBV19 and TRBJ1-2; a possible D gene is TRBD1 (6 bases). Germline assignment: CDR1 LNHDA and CDR2 SQIVND (reference sequence). V was pared by 4 bases and J by 1 base, with 13 bases between. The CDR3 is 15 amino acids. CDR3: CASSSLTGINYGYTF. As DNA, the CDR3 is TGTGCCAGTAGTAGCTTGACAGGAATTAACTATGGCTACACCTTC. Filled out from reference TRBV19 and TRBJ1-2, the complete variable domain reads DGGITQSPKYLFRKEGQNVTLSCEQNLNHDAMYWYRQDPGQGLRLIYYSQIVNDFQKGDIAEGYSVSREKKESFPLTVTSAQKNPTAFYLCASSSLTGINYGYTFGSGTRLTVV.

The chain uses TRBV3-1 (or the pseudogene TRBV3-2) and TRBJ2-5; D possibly corresponds to TRBD2 (5 bases). Looked up from germline, CDR1 is LGHDT and CDR2 is YNNKEL (reference sequence). The CDR3 covers 13 residues. The V end was cut by 5 bases, the J end by 1 base, with 8 bases between. CDR3 loop: CASSSTIQETQYF. The CDR3 DNA reads TGTGCCAGCAGCTCGACTATCCAAGAGACCCAGTACTTC.

CDR3 in DNA: TGTGCCAGTAGTTTATCTAGCGGGGGGGCGGCCGGGCTCCTCTCCCAGTACTTC. Its translation: CASSLSSGGAAGLLSQYF. V gene TRBV19 combines with J gene TRBJ2-5, with 12 positions matching TRBD2. Trimming removed 5 bases from V and 9 bases from J; junction bases left unmatched: 19. This CDR3 spans 18 amino acids. The germline V gene encodes CDR1 LNHDA and CDR2 SQIVND (reference sequence).